The next 29 T cell receptor beta chains were all read from a single sample in a study of multiple sclerosis patients with progressive multifocal leukoencephalopathy. As for time point: time of PML onset. TCRdb's copy holds only in-frame clones and misses some; the assay was immunoSEQ multiplex PCR. This table holds roughly 28,000 clones, more than 70% found once. The sample consisted of PBMCs, taken from a patient treated with natalizumab. The receptors shown here come from a woman between 25 and 40 years old with progressive multifocal leukoencephalopathy.

The chain employs TRBV2 and TRBJ1-1; 7 bases align to TRBD1. The V gene end was trimmed by 6 bases and the J gene end by 5 bases; junction bases not matched to a gene: 6. This CDR3 has 13 amino acids. Looked up from germline, CDR1 is SNHLY and CDR2 is FYNNEI. The CDR3 sequence is CASSADRETEAFF. The CDR3 region has the DNA TGTGCCAGCAGCGCCGACAGGGAAACTGAAGCTTTCTTT.

The gene calls are TRBV10-3 and TRBJ2-3; D remains unclear. CDR1 and CDR2 (germline): ENHRY, SYGVKD. The CDR3 runs to 13 residues. V was trimmed by 8 bases and J by 1 base, leaving 10 bases between them. The CDR3 nucleotides read TGTGCCATCTCTAGAGGTCGCACAGATACGCAGTATTTT. This translates into CAISRGRTDTQYF.

This clone was recorded once. The DNA for the CDR3 is TGTGCCTGGAGCCCCTACTATGCGGGAGGGGTCAGAGATACGCAGTATTTT. Protein product: CAWSPYYAGGVRDTQYF. The chain recombines TRBV30 with TRBJ2-3; 9 bases map to TRBD2. With V trimmed by 3 bases and J by 5 bases, 15 bases remained unmatched. The CDR3 totals 17 residues. Germline CDR1 reads GTSNPN; CDR2 reads SVGIG (reference sequence).

The V call is TRBV5-1, the J call TRBJ2-1; TRBD2 matches at 12 bases. Germline values: CDR1 SGHRS, CDR2 YFSETQ. V shed 4 bases and J 7 bases; nucleotides not matched to a gene: 12. The CDR3 totals 17 residues. CDR3 nucleotides: TGCGCCAGCAGCCCAACTCCCCTAGCGGGAGGGGAAAATGAGCAGTTCTTC. It is translated as CASSPTPLAGGENEQFF.

V gene TRBV4-1 combines with J gene TRBJ2-2; 8 bases line up with TRBD1. The CDR3 covers 18 residues. The germline V gene has CDR1 MGHRA and CDR2 YSYEKL. V gave up 2 bases and J gave up 1 base; unmatched junction bases: 9. The CDR3 loop is CASSQTITGQVNTGELFF. CDR3 sequence (DNA): TGCGCCAGCAGCCAAACCATAACGGGACAGGTGAACACCGGGGAGCTGTTTTTT.

This clone has just one count. This chain joins TRBV18 and TRBJ2-7; D is ambiguous. With 3 bases removed from V and 6 bases from J, the gap between germline ends came to 15 bases. Germline loops: CDR1 KGHSH, CDR2 LQKENI. This CDR3 has 14 amino acids. The CDR3, as DNA: TGTGCCAGCTCACCTGGGATAGGGCTCGGCGAGCAGTACTTC. Its translation is CASSPGIGLGEQYF.

This chain joins TRBV25-1 and TRBJ2-1; no reliable D call. The CDR3 is made up of 11 amino acids. Germline V gives CDR1 MGHDK, CDR2 SYGVNS. Trimming removed 4 bases at V and 7 bases at J, with 5 bases between. Here the CDR3 DNA reads TGTGCCAGCAGTGTCCGGAATGAGCAGTTCTTC. It codes for CASSVRNEQFF.

This clone was observed a few times. The chain couples TRBV18 to TRBJ1-3, with 8 bases lining up with TRBD1. The CDR3 is made up of 16 amino acids. After removal of 2 bases from V and 4 bases from J, the junction contained 7 bases not matched to a gene. From germline, CDR1 is KGHSH and CDR2 LQKENI. CDR3 residues: CASSPMQGAQGNTIYF. The CDR3 nucleotides are TGTGCCAGCTCACCAATGCAGGGGGCGCAAGGAAACACCATATATTTT.

DNA for the CDR3: TGTGCCAGCAGCCGGGACGGACAGCGTTCAACTAATGAAAAACTGTTTTTT. It specifies CASSRDGQRSTNEKLFF. The chain links TRBV9 to TRBJ1-4; tentatively, D is TRBD1 (6 bases). This CDR3 is 17 amino acids long. Trimming shortened V by 4 bases and J by 0 bases, and 16 bases separated the two germline ends. CDR1 SGDLS and CDR2 YYNGEE come from the germline V gene.

This rearrangement joins TRBV6-5 to TRBJ1-3; 7 bases line up with TRBD1. The CDR3 runs 15 residues. Germline trimming cut 3 bases from V and 4 bases from J; bases unmatched to any gene: 6. Germline V gene data show CDR1 as MNHEY and CDR2 as SVGAGI. CDR3 sequence (DNA): TGTGCCAGCAGTTATCAGGGGGAATTGGGAAACACCATATATTTT. Its protein product is CASSYQGELGNTIYF.

This clone was counted between two and nine times. This rearrangement joins TRBV10-3 to TRBJ2-3; weak D call: TRBD2 (6 bases). Trimming took off 3 bases at V and 1 base at J, with 8 bases between the two ends. The CDR3 covers 14 residues. The germline V gene has CDR1 ENHRY and CDR2 SYGVKD. The CDR3, as DNA: TGTGCCATCAGTGACACGGGGGGCACAGATACGCAGTATTTT. This translates into CAISDTGGTDTQYF.

The chain links TRBV7-2 to TRBJ2-2; the match to TRBD2 covers 11 bases. Germline V gene lookup returns CDR1 SGHTA and CDR2 FQGNSA. Trimming cost V 2 bases and J 6 bases; bases outside gene matches: 5. This CDR3 has 16 amino acids. The CDR3 sequence is CASSLTSGRTSGELFF. CDR3 sequence (DNA): TGTGCCAGCAGCTTAACTAGCGGGAGAACGTCCGGGGAGCTGTTTTTT.

This sequence joins TRBV28 and TRBJ2-1; the D is unclear. Trimming shortened V by 5 bases and J by 4 bases, and 12 bases separated the two germline ends. The CDR3 contains 14 residues. In germline, CDR1 is MDHEN, CDR2 SYDVKM. The CDR3 DNA reads TGTGCCAGCAGTCTGACCATGGGGTACAATGAGCAGTTCTTC. As protein: CASSLTMGYNEQFF. Using reference TRBV28 and TRBJ2-1 for the parts outside the CDR3, the full variable domain is DVKVTQSSRYLVKRTGEKVFLECVQDMDHENMFWYRQDPGLGLRLIYFSYDVKMKEKGDIPEGYSVSREKKERFSLILESASTNQTSMYLCASSLTMGYNEQFFGPGTRLTVL.

V usage is TRBV7-8 and J usage is TRBJ2-7; D is uncertain. The germline V gene has CDR1 SGHVS and CDR2 FQNEAQ. Trimming removed 6 bases from V and 4 bases from J, with 13 bases in between. This CDR3 is built from 13 residues. CDR3 sequence (DNA): TGTGCCAGCAGTACGGCCCGCCCATACGAGCAGTACTTC. The encoded protein is CASSTARPYEQYF.

The CDR3 loop reads CASSQGQGGNSPLHF. In nucleotides, the CDR3 is TGCGCCAGCAGCCAGGGGCAGGGCGGGAATTCACCCCTCCACTTT. The chain uses TRBV4-3 and TRBJ1-6; D may be TRBD1 (5 bases). V was cut by 3 bases and J by 7 bases, with 13 bases left in between. Germline V lookup: CDR1 LGHNA, CDR2 YSLEER. The CDR3 spans 15 residues.

The chain uses TRBV28 and TRBJ1-4; TRBD1 is a possible D gene (5 bases). The length of the CDR3 is 12 residues. The V end lost 3 bases, the J end lost 8 bases, and 7 bases lay between the germline ends. Per the germline V gene, CDR1 is MDHEN and CDR2 is SYDVKM. The CDR3 loop is CASSFGGEKLFF. CDR3 sequence (DNA): TGTGCCAGCAGTTTCGGGGGAGAAAAACTGTTTTTT.

This chain joins TRBV7-2 and TRBJ2-5; D may correspond to TRBD1 or TRBD2 (5 bases each). Trimming stripped 1 base from V and 4 bases from J, with 19 bases between. Per the germline V gene, CDR1 is SGHTA and CDR2 is FQGNSA. This CDR3 is built from 17 residues. The CDR3 protein is CASSLGFSGLRRETQYF. The CDR3 nucleotides read TGTGCCAGCAGCTTAGGCTTTTCGGGGCTCAGGAGAGAGACCCAGTACTTC.

This clone appeared a few times. This chain joins TRBV2 and TRBJ1-2, with TRBD1 matching 8 bases. Per germline, CDR1 SNHLY and CDR2 FYNNEI. Trimming removed 8 bases from V and 6 bases from J; junction bases left unmatched: 2. The CDR3 is 11 amino acids. CDR3 sequence (DNA): TGTGCCAGCGACAGGGGCAATGGCTACACCTTC. This sequence encodes CASDRGNGYTF.

This clone was seen once. The V gene is TRBV29-1, the J gene TRBJ2-1; D tentatively fits TRBD1 or TRBD2 (5 bases each). The germline V gene encodes CDR1 SQVTM and CDR2 ANQGSEA. Trimming pared 0 bases from V and 7 bases from J, leaving 13 bases between. There are 14 residues in the CDR3. CDR3: CSVEEGLTGNEQFF. The CDR3 DNA sequence: TGCAGCGTTGAAGAGGGGCTAACGGGGAATGAGCAGTTCTTC.

V and J are TRBV30 and TRBJ1-2; 9 bases fit TRBD1. This CDR3 is 14 amino acids long. Unmatched junction bases numbered 8, after V lost 3 bases and J lost 6 bases. The germline CDR1 and CDR2 sequences are GTSNPN and SVGIG (reference sequence). CDR3 DNA: TGTGCCTGGAGGGTGACAGGGGGATATAATGGCTACACCTTC. This encodes CAWRVTGGYNGYTF.

V gene TRBV7-2 combines with J gene TRBJ2-7; unclear D gene. V lost 5 bases and J lost 0, with 14 bases in between. Germline V gives CDR1 SGHTA, CDR2 FQGNSA. This CDR3 region has 15 residues. CDR3 sequence reads: CASSPDFTSSYEQYF. The CDR3 DNA is TGTGCCAGCAGCCCCGACTTTACAAGCTCCTACGAGCAGTACTTC.

V is TRBV6-6 and J is TRBJ2-5; D tentatively reads TRBD1 or TRBD2 (5 bases each). The end of the DNA fits TRBJ2-7 better, so the J call may be wrong. Germline CDR1 reads MNHNY; CDR2 reads SVGAGI (reference sequence). The CDR3 covers 14 residues. CDR3 coding DNA: TGTGCCAGCAGTTATACGCTGGGGGCCTACGAGCAGTACTTC. Amino acids: CASSYTLGAYEQYF.

The gene calls are TRBV19 and TRBJ2-1, with 9 bases aligning to TRBD1. The CDR3 loop spans 15 amino acids. V gave up 3 bases and J gave up 5 bases; unmatched junction bases: 5. Germline CDR1 and CDR2: LNHDA and SQIVND (reference sequence). CDR3 sequence reads: CASSIVGTGNNEQFF. As DNA, the CDR3 is TGTGCCAGTAGTATTGTAGGGACAGGGAACAATGAGCAGTTCTTC.

This chain links TRBV7-9 with TRBJ1-2; no reliable D call. The CDR3 is 14 residues long. Germline loops: CDR1 SEHNR, CDR2 FQNEAQ (reference sequence). The germline V and J ends were trimmed by 1 base and 4 bases, with 10 bases remaining between them. This chain's CDR3 is CASSLEGGGYGYTF. Written as DNA, the CDR3 is TGTGCCAGCAGCTTAGAAGGTGGTGGCTATGGCTACACCTTC.

The sample holds a few counts of this clone. A read error may produce the germline difference seen at one junction end. The V call is TRBV4-1, the J call TRBJ2-7; possible D gene TRBD1, 6 bases. The CDR3 spans 14 residues. From germline, CDR1 is MGHRA and CDR2 YSYEKL. The CDR3 DNA reads as TGTGCCAGCAGCCTAGACTTACAGGGTCGCGAGCAGTACTTC. Its translation is CASSLDLQGREQYF.

This chain links TRBV14 with TRBJ2-1; 9 bases map to TRBD2. The CDR3 consists of 15 residues. CDR1 and CDR2 from the germline V gene are SGHDN and FVKESK. V was clipped by 3 bases and J by 5 bases; unmatched bases: 5. CDR3 in amino acids: CASSHAGGGHNEQFF. The CDR3 coding sequence is TGTGCCAGCAGCCACGCGGGAGGGGGGCACAATGAGCAGTTCTTC.

The sample holds a few counts of this clone. This sequence joins TRBV6-1 and TRBJ2-2; tentative D call: TRBD1 (5 bases). The CDR3 covers 14 residues. Germline V gene sequence: CDR1 MNHNS, CDR2 SASEGT. V gave up 8 bases and J gave up 6 bases, with 16 bases separating them. In DNA form, the CDR3 reads TGTGCCAGCTCTGAAGGGGTAGAGGCCGGGGAGCTGTTTTTT. Translation gives CASSEGVEAGELFF.

This clone was recorded only once. The V and J genes are TRBV7-9 and TRBJ2-2; 15 bases are shared with TRBD2. CDR3 size: 16 residues. Germline lookup yields CDR1 SEHNR and CDR2 FQNEAQ (reference sequence). The V gene end was trimmed by 5 bases and the J gene end by 9 bases; junction bases not matched to a gene: 7. CDR3 protein: CASSRGTSGGTRELFF. The CDR3 DNA follows: TGTGCCAGCAGCCGCGGGACTAGCGGGGGGACCAGGGAGCTGTTTTTT.

This clone came up a few times. V and J are TRBV5-1 and TRBJ2-7, with 8 nucleotides matching TRBD1. The V gene's germline CDR1 is SGHRS and CDR2 YFSETQ. J was trimmed by 6 bases and V by 4 bases; bases with no gene match: 6. The CDR3 loop spans 13 amino acids. CDR3 bases: TGCGCCAGCAGCCCATGGGGACAGGCCGAGCAGTACTTC. Residues: CASSPWGQAEQYF.